Shown below are 23 T cell receptor beta chains from a single sample sequenced in a study of T cell responses to AZD1222 COVID-19 vaccine. Only in-frame clones appear in the TCRdb table, and some are missing; sequencing was by immunoSEQ multiplex PCR. The sample holds 130,000 or so clones, under 90% seen once. Sequenced here: peripheral blood, sampled on day 0 of AZD1222 vaccination. The source of these receptors is an adult in good health.

The chain links TRBV6-5 to TRBJ2-7; TRBD1 is a possible D gene (6 bases). In germline, CDR1 is MNHEY, CDR2 SVGAGI. The germline V and J ends were trimmed by 4 bases and 0 bases, with 16 bases remaining between them. The CDR3 loop spans 16 amino acids. CDR3 amino acids: CASSSPTGLGSYEQYF. The DNA for the CDR3 is TGTGCCAGCAGTTCCCCCACAGGGTTGGGCTCCTACGAGCAGTACTTC.

This sequence joins TRBV12-3 or TRBV12-4 and TRBJ2-7; D is perhaps TRBD2 (6 bases). The CDR3 length is 12 residues. Trimming left V 3 bases short and J 4 bases short, with 7 bases between. CDR3 amino acids: CASSFGGYEQYF. In DNA form, the CDR3 reads TGTGCCAGCAGTTTCGGGGGTTACGAGCAGTACTTC.

This chain uses TRBV7-2 with TRBJ2-1, with D perhaps given as TRBD1 or TRBD2 (5 bases each). Germline CDR1 reads SGHTA; CDR2 reads FQGNSA. V lost 5 bases to trimming and J lost 4 bases, with 9 bases between them. The CDR3 loop spans 13 amino acids. DNA for the CDR3: TGTGCCAGCAGCCGGGACGGGTACAATGAGCAGTTCTTC. Its protein product is CASSRDGYNEQFF.

V is TRBV21-1 and J is TRBJ2-1; the listed D gene, TRBD1, was not tested against the DNA. TRBV21-1 is designated a pseudogene. The CDR3 length is 17 residues. The CDR3 loop is CASSKGGDRDPYNEQFF. CDR3 bases: TGTGCCAGCAGCAAAGGGGGGGACAGGGACCCCTACAATGAGCAGTTCTTC.

The chain employs TRBV3-1 (or the pseudogene TRBV3-2) and TRBJ1-2; 7 bases are a match to TRBD1. Germline assignment: CDR1 LGHDT and CDR2 YNNKEL (reference sequence). The CDR3 consists of 15 residues. V lost 1 base and J lost 8; bases outside the gene matches: 10. The CDR3 region is CASSQGSRGQGGYTF. The CDR3, as DNA: TGTGCCAGCAGCCAAGGGTCGAGGGGGCAAGGGGGCTACACCTTC.

The chain recombines TRBV5-1 with TRBJ1-1; D ambiguous. In germline, CDR1 is SGHRS, CDR2 YFSETQ. CDR3 length: 11 amino acids. With 1 base removed from V and 10 bases from J, the gap between germline ends came to 8 bases. This CDR3 is CASSLNSRAFF. CDR3 sequence (DNA): TGCGCCAGCAGCTTGAACAGCAGAGCTTTCTTT.

The rearrangement uses TRBV24-1 and TRBJ2-1; 8 positions match TRBD2. Germline assignment: CDR1 KGHDR and CDR2 SFDVKD. With V trimmed by 7 bases and J by 1 base, 2 bases remained unmatched. The CDR3 runs to 14 residues. The CDR3 DNA reads TGTGCCACCAGCCGCGGGGGGTCCTACAATGAGCAGTTCTTC. It encodes CATSRGGSYNEQFF.

The chain carries TRBV6-5 and TRBJ2-7, with TRBD2 identical over 11 bases. The CDR3 contains 15 residues. Germline V gene sequence: CDR1 MNHEY, CDR2 SVGAGI. V trimming: 5 bases; J trimming: 3 bases; junction bases outside the gene matches: 6. The CDR3 DNA is TGTGCCAGCAGTCTAACTAGCGGGGGAATCTACGAGCAGTACTTC. Amino acid sequence: CASSLTSGGIYEQYF.

In nucleotides, the CDR3 is TGTGCCAGTTCGGACAAGAAGTACGAGCAGTACTTC. Translated, it gives CASSDKKYEQYF. This chain joins TRBV2 and TRBJ2-7, with D possibly being TRBD1 (5 bases). The V gene's germline CDR1 is SNHLY and CDR2 FYNNEI. This CDR3 is built from 12 residues. The V and J ends lost 9 bases and 4 bases respectively, with 13 bases between them.

The rearrangement uses TRBV7-2 and TRBJ1-1; maybe TRBD1 (5 bases). From germline, CDR1 is SGHTA and CDR2 FQGNSA. The V gene lost 2 bases and the J gene lost 3 bases, with 7 bases spanning the gap. The CDR3 totals 13 residues. CDR3 protein: CASSLRGDTEAFF. CDR3 nucleotide sequence: TGTGCCAGCAGCTTACGGGGGGACACTGAAGCTTTCTTT. The variable domain in full, completed from reference TRBV7-2 and TRBJ1-1, reads GAGVSQSPSNKVTEKGKDVELRCDPISGHTALYWYRQSLGQGLEFLIYFQGNSAPDKSGLPSDRFSAERTGGSVSTLTIQRTQQEDSAVYLCASSLRGDTEAFFGQGTRLTVV.

The V and J genes are TRBV30 and TRBJ1-2; D is uncertain. CDR3 length equals 11 residues. Per the germline V gene, CDR1 is GTSNPN and CDR2 is SVGIG (reference sequence). V gave up 4 bases and J gave up 7 bases, with 10 bases separating them. For the CDR3, the DNA is TGTGCCTGGAATGAGGATGCTGGCTACACCTTC. Its translation is CAWNEDAGYTF.

J is TRBJ2-1 and V is TRBV9; TRBD2 matches at 10 bases. Germline trimming cut 1 base from V and 1 base from J; bases unmatched to any gene: 2. CDR1 SGDLS and CDR2 YYNGEE come from the germline V gene. This CDR3 comprises 16 residues. CDR3 sequence reads: CASSVSGGASYNEQFF. The CDR3 DNA reads as TGTGCCAGCAGCGTAAGCGGGGGGGCGTCCTACAATGAGCAGTTCTTC.

The chain links TRBV9 to TRBJ2-7, with 11 bases lining up with TRBD1. V shed 2 bases, J shed 3 bases, and the junction held 10 bases outside the gene matches. Germline V lookup: CDR1 SGDLS, CDR2 YYNGEE. This CDR3 spans 17 amino acids. In DNA, the CDR3 is TGTGCCAGCAGCGTGGAGGGACAGGGGGTTTCCCACTACGAGCAGTACTTC. Translated: CASSVEGQGVSHYEQYF.

This chain links TRBV18 with TRBJ1-1; D is perhaps TRBD1 (5 bases). V lost 3 bases to trimming and J lost 6 bases, with 14 bases between them. Germline values: CDR1 KGHSH, CDR2 LQKENI. This CDR3 has 14 amino acids. The CDR3 DNA is TGTGCCAGCTCACCTTCGACAGCTGGGGCTGAAGCTTTCTTT. Its protein is CASSPSTAGAEAFF.

V is TRBV6-6 and J is TRBJ1-2; D remains ambiguous. Trimming removed 8 bases from V and 3 bases from J, with 13 bases in between. The CDR3 runs 13 residues. CDR1 is MNHNY and CDR2 is SVGAGI in the germline V gene (reference sequence). The CDR3 here is CASGPTLDYGYTF. CDR3 nucleotide sequence: TGTGCCAGCGGCCCGACTTTGGACTATGGCTACACCTTC.

The chain joins TRBV7-3 to TRBJ1-1, with TRBD1 matching over 9 bases. The germline V gene has CDR1 SGHTA and CDR2 FQGTGA. The J segment lost 0 bases and the V segment lost 5 bases, leaving 13 bases of the junction unmatched. CDR3 length: 18 amino acids. In DNA, the CDR3 is TGTGCCAGCAGCCCGGCCCCAACAGGGGGCGAAATGAACACTGAAGCTTTCTTT. Translated, it gives CASSPAPTGGEMNTEAFF.

This CDR3 reads CASRKGQDRDHEQYF. The CDR3 DNA sequence: TGTGCCAGCAGAAAGGGTCAGGACAGGGATCACGAGCAGTACTTC. J is TRBJ2-7 and V is TRBV6-6, with TRBD1 identical over 8 bases. CDR1 MNHNY and CDR2 SVGAGI come from the germline V gene (reference sequence). CDR3 length: 15 residues. With V trimmed by 6 bases and J by 5 bases, 12 bases remained unmatched.

This clone was counted between two and nine times. The genes are TRBV7-9 and TRBJ1-1, with TRBD1 matching 8 bases. CDR3 length: 15 residues. The trim removed 7 bases at V and 1 base at J, leaving 8 bases unmatched. Germline V gene data show CDR1 as SEHNR and CDR2 as FQNEAQ (reference sequence). The CDR3 DNA is TGTGCCAGCACACAACGCGGGACAGGGAACACTGAAGCTTTCTTT. Translated, it gives CASTQRGTGNTEAFF.

This chain joins TRBV7-2 and TRBJ1-5; D is perhaps TRBD1 (5 bases). Trimming stripped 7 bases from V and 0 bases from J, with 16 bases between. The CDR3 runs to 16 residues. CDR1 and CDR2 (germline): SGHTA, FQGNSA. CDR3 nucleotide sequence: TGTGCCAGCAACCTAGGAGGGGTTTATAGCAATCAGCCCCAGCATTTT. Amino acid sequence: CASNLGGVYSNQPQHF.

CDR3 region: CASSYGGSYNSPLHF. In DNA, the CDR3 is TGTGCCAGCAGTTACGGGGGCTCCTATAATTCACCCCTCCACTTT. This chain uses TRBV6-5 with TRBJ1-6, with D perhaps matching TRBD1 (5 bases). Germline CDR1 MNHEY, CDR2 SVGAGI. The CDR3 totals 15 residues. Trimming removed 2 bases from V and 0 bases from J, with 5 bases in between.

The V and J genes are TRBV6-2 or TRBV6-3 and TRBJ1-2; D unclear. The CDR3 length is 14 residues. Germline V CDR1 and CDR2: MNHEY, SVGEGT. Trimming shortened V by 3 bases and J by 4 bases, and 12 bases separated the two germline ends. As DNA, the CDR3 is TGTGCCAGCAGTTATATATCAGCAGCCTATGGCTACACCTTC. Protein: CASSYISAAYGYTF.

This clone was seen once. The chain recombines TRBV29-1 with TRBJ2-7; no clear D. Looked up from germline, CDR1 is SQVTM and CDR2 is ANQGSEA. V lost 3 bases and J lost 5, with 11 bases in between. The CDR3 covers 12 residues. This CDR3 reads CSVDIDRDEQYF. The CDR3 region has the DNA TGCAGCGTTGACATCGACCGTGACGAGCAGTACTTC.

The J gene is TRBJ2-7, the V gene TRBV29-1; 11 nucleotides match TRBD2. This CDR3 is built from 14 residues. The V gene's germline CDR1 is SQVTM and CDR2 ANQGSEA. Trimming at V came to 4 bases and at J to 3 bases, leaving 5 bases not matched to a gene. The CDR3 DNA is TGCAGCGTTGGCCTAGCGGGGGGTATCTACGAGCAGTACTTC. As protein: CSVGLAGGIYEQYF.